Listed here is a single TCR beta chain. V was shortened by 0 bases and J by 1 base, with 9 bases between the two germline ends. Germline CDR1 is LNHNV and CDR2 is YYDKDF (reference sequence). The CDR3 loop spans 15 amino acids. This sample stems from a study of T cell changes during pregnancy in multiple sclerosis. Sequenced by immunoSEQ multiplex PCR; TCRdb stores in-frame clones only, minus some. The table includes around 53,000 clones, about 92% detected once. The chain combines TRBV15 with TRBJ2-5; tentatively, D is TRBD1 (5 bases). The clonotype comes from a female donor with multiple sclerosis, enrolled in a pregnancy study. The source was CD4+ T cells from peripheral blood mononuclear cells, collected after pregnancy. CDR3 sequence (DNA): TGTGCCACCAGCAGAGATGGGGCGATCCAAGAGACCCAGTACTTC. This translates into CATSRDGAIQETQYF. The entire variable domain, with the rest obtained from reference TRBV15 and TRBJ2-5, is as follows: DAMVIQNPRYQVTQFGKPVTLSCSQTLNHNVMYWYQQKSSQAPKLLFHYYDKDFNNEADTPDNFQSRRPNTSFCFLDIRSPGLGDTAMYLCATSRDGAIQETQYFGPGTRLLVL.